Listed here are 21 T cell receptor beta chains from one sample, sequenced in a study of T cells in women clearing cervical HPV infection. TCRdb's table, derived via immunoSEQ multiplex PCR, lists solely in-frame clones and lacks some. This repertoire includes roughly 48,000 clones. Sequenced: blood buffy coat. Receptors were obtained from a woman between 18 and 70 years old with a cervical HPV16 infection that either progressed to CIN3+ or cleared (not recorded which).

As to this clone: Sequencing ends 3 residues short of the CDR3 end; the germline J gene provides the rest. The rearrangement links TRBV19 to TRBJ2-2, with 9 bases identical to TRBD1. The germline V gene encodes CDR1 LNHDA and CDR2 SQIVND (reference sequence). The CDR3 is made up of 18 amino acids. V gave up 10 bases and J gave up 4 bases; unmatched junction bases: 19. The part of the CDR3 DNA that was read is TGTGCCACTGCACCCCCGGGACAGGGAGTAATCGGCACCGGGGAG. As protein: CATAPPGQGVIGTGE. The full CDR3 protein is CATAPPGQGVIGTGELFF.

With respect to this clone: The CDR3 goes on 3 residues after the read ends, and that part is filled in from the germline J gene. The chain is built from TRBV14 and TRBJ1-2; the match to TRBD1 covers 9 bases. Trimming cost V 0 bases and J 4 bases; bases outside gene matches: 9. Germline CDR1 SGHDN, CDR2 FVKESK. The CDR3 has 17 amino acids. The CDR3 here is CASSQETLTGGVYGYTF. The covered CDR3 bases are TGTGCCAGCAGCCAAGAAACCCTAACAGGGGGCGTCTATGGC.

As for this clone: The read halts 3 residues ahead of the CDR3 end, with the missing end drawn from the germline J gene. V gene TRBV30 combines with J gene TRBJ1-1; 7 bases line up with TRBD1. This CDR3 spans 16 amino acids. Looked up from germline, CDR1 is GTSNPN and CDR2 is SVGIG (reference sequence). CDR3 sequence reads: CAWSVRLAPGQAEAFF. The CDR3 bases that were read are TGTGCCTGGAGTGTGAGACTGGCCCCAGGACAGGCGGAA.

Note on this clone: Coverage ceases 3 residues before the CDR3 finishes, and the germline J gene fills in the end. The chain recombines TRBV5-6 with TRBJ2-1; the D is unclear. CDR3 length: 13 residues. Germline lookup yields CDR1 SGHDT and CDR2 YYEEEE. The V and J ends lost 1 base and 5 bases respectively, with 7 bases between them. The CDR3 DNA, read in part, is TGTGCCAGCAGCTTGCCCCCCAACAATGAG. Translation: CASSLPPNNE. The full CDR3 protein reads CASSLPPNNEQFF.

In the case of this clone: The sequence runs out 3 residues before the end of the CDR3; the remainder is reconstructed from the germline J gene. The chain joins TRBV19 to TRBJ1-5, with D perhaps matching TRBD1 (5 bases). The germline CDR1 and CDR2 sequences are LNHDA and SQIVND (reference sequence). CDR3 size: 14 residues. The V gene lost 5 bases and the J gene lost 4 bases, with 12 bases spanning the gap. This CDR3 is CASSESGYNQPQHF. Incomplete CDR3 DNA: TGTGCCAGTAGTGAGTCAGGGTATAATCAGCCC. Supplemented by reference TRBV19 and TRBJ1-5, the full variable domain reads DGGITQSPKYLFRKEGQNVTLSCEQNLNHDAMYWYRQDPGQGLRLIYYSQIVNDFQKGDIAEGYSVSREKKESFPLTVTSAQKNPTAFYLCASSESGYNQPQHFGDGTRLSIL.

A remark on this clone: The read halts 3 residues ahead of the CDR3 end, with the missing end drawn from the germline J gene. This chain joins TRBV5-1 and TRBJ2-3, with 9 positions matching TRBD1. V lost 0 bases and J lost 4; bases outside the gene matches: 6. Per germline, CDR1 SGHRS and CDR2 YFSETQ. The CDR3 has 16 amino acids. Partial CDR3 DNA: TGCGCCAGCAGCTTGGATGGACAGGGGAACCCAGATACG. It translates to CASSLDGQGNPDT. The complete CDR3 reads CASSLDGQGNPDTQYF.

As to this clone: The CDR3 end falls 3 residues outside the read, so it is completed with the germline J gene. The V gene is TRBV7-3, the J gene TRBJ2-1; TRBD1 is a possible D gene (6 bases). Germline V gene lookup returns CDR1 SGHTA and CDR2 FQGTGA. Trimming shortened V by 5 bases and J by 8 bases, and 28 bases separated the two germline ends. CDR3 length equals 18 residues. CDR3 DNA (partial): TGTGCCAGCAGCCAAAGGGGGTCCGTAGGGGCCCAGGCGGATGAG. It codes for CASSQRGSVGAQADE. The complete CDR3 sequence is CASSQRGSVGAQADEQFF.

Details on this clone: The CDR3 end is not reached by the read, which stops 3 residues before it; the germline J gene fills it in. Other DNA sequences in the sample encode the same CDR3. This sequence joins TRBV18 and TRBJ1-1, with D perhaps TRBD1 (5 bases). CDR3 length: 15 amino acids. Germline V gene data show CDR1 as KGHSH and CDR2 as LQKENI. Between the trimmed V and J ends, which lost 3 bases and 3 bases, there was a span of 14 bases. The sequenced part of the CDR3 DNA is TGTGCCAGCTCACCCGGTCGCGGCAGGGACACTGAA. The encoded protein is CASSPGRGRDTE. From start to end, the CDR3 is CASSPGRGRDTEAFF. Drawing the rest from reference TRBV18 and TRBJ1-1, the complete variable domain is NAGVMQNPRHLVRRRGQEARLRCSPMKGHSHVYWYRQLPEEGLKFMVYLQKENIIDESGMPKERFSAEFPKEGPSILRIQQVVRGDSAAYFCASSPGRGRDTEAFFGQGTRLTVV.

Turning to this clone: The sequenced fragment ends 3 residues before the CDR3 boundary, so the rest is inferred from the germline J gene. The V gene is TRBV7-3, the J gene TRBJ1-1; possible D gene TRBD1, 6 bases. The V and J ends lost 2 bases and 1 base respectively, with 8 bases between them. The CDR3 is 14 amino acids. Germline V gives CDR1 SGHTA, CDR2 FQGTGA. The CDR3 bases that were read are TGTGCCAGCAGCTTAGGGACAACGAACACTGAA. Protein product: CASSLGTTNTE. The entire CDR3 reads CASSLGTTNTEAFF.

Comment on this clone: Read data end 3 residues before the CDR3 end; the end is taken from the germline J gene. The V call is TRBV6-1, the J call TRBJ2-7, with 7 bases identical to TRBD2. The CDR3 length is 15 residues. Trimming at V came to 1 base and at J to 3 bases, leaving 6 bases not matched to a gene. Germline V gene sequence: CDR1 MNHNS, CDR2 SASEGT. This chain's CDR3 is CASSEGAGPFYEQYF. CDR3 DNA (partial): TGTGCCAGCAGTGAAGGAGCGGGACCCTTCTACGAG.

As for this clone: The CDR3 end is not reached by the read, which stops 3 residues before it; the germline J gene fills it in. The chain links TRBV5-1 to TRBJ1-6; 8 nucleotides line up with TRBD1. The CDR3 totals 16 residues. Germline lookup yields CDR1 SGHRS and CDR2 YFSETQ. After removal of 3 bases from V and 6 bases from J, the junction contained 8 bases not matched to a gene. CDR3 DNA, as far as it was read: TGCGCCAGCAGCTCCCAGGGGGCGGGGACTAATTCACCC. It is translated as CASSSQGAGTNSP. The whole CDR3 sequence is CASSSQGAGTNSPLHF.

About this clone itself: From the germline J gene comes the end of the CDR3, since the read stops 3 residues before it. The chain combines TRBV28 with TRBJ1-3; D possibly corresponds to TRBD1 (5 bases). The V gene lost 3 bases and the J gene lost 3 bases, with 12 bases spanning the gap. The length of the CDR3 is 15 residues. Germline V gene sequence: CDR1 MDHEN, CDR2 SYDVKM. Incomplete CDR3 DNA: TGTGCCAGCAGTTTCGGTCAGGGAGGTGGAAACACC. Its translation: CASSFGQGGGNT. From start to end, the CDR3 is CASSFGQGGGNTIYF.

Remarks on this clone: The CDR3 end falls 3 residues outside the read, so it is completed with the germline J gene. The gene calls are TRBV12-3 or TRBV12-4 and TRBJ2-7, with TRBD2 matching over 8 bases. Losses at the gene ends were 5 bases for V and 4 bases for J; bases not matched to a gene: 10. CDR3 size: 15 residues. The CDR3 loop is CASSLPGLGEYEQYF. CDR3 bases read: TGTGCCAGCAGTCTCCCGGGACTAGGAGAGTACGAG.

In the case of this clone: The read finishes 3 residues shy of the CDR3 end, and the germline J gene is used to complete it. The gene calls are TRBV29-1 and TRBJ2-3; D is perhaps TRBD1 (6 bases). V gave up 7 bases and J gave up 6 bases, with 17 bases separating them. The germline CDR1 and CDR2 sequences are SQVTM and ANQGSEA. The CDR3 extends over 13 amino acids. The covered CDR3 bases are TGCAGCGGAGACCCACTACAGGGTGATACG. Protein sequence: CSGDPLQGDT. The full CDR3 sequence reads CSGDPLQGDTQYF.

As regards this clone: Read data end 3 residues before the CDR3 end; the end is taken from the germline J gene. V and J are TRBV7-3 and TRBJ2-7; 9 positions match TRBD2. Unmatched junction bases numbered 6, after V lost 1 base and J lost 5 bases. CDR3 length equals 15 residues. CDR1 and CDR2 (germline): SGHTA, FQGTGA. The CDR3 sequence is CASSLSGGGANEQYF. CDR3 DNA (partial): TGTGCCAGCAGCTTAAGTGGCGGGGGGGCAAACGAG.

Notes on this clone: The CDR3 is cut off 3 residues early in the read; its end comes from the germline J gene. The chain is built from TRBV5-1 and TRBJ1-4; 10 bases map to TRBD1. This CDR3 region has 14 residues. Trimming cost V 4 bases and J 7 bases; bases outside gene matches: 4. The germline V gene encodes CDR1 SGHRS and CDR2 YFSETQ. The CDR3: CASSEGTGAEKLFF. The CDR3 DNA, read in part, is TGCGCCAGCAGCGAAGGGACAGGGGCTGAAAAA. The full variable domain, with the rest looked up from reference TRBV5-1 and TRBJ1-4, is KAGVTQTPRYLIKTRGQQVTLSCSPISGHRSVSWYQQTPGQGLQFLFEYFSETQRNKGNFPGRFSGRQFSNSRSEMNVSTLELGDSALYLCASSEGTGAEKLFFGSGTQLSVL.

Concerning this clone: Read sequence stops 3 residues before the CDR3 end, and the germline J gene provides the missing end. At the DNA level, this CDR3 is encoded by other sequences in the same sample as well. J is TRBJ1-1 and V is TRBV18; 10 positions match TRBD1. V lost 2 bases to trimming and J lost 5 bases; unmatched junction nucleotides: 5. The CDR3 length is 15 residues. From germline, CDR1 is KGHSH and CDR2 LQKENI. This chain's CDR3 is CASSPRTGGLTEAFF. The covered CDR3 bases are TGTGCCAGCTCACCAAGGACAGGGGGATTGACTGAA.

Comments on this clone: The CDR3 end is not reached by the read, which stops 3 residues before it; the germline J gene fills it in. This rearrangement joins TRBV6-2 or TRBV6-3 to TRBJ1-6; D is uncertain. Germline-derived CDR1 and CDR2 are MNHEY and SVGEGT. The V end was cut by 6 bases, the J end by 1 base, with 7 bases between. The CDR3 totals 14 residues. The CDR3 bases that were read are TGTGCCAGCAGCTCCGGGTCCTATAATTCACCC. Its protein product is CASSSGSYNSP. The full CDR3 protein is CASSSGSYNSPLHF.

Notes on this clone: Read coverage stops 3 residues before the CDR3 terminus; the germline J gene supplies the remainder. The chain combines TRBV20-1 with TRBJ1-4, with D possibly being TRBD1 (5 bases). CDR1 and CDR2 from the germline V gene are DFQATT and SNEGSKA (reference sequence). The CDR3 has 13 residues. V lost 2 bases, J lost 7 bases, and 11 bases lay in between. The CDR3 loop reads CSARSQGIEKLFF. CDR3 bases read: TGCAGTGCTAGAAGCCAGGGAATTGAAAAA.

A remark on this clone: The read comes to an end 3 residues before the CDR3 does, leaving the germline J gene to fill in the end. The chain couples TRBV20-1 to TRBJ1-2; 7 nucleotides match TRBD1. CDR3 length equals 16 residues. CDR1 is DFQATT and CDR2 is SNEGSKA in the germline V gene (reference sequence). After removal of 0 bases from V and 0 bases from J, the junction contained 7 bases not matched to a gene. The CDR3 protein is CSARENGQAPNYGYTF. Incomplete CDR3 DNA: TGCAGTGCTAGAGAAAATGGACAGGCTCCTAACTATGGC.

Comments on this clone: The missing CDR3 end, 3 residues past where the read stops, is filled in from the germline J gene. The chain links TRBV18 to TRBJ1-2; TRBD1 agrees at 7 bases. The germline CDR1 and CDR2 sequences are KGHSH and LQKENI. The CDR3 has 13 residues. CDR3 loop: CASSPGAGGGYTF. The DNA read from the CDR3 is TGTGCCAGCTCACCAGGGGCAGGGGGAGGC.